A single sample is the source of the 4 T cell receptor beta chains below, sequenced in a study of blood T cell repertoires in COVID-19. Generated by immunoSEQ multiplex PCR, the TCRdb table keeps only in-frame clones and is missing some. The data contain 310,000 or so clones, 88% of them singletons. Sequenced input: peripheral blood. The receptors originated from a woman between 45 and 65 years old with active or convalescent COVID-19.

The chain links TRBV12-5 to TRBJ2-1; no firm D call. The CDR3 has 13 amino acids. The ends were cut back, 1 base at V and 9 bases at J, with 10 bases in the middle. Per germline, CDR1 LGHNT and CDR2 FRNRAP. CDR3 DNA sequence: TGTGCTAGTGGTTTGGGATTCCTGCGTGAGCAGTTCTTC. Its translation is CASGLGFLREQFF.

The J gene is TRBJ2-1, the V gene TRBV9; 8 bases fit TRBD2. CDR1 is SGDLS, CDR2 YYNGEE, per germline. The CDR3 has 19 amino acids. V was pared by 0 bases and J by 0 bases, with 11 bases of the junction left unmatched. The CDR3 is CASSVGFWIAGSSYNEQFF. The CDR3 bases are TGTGCCAGCAGCGTAGGCTTTTGGATAGCGGGGAGCTCCTACAATGAGCAGTTCTTC. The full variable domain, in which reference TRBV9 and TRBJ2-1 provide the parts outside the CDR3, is DSGVTQTPKHLITATGQRVTLRCSPRSGDLSVYWYQQSLDQGLQFLIQYYNGEERAKGNILERFSAQQFPDLHSELNLSSLELGDSALYFCASSVGFWIAGSSYNEQFFGPGTRLTVL.

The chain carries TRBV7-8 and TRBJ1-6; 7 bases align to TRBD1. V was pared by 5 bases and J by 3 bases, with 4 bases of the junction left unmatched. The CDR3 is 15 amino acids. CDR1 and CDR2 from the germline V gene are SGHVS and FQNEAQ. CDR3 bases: TGTGCCAGCAGCGAGGGGGACAGCTATAATTCACCCCTCCACTTT. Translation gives CASSEGDSYNSPLHF. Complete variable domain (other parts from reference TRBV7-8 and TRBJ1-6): GAGVSQSPRYKVAKRGQDVALRCDPISGHVSLFWYQQALGQGPEFLTYFQNEAQLDKSGLPSDRFFAERPEGSVSTLKIQRTQQEDSAVYLCASSEGDSYNSPLHFGNGTRLTVT.

CDR3 amino acids: CASSLQAIPNTGELFF. Here the CDR3 DNA reads TGCGCCAGCAGCTTACAGGCGATTCCGAACACCGGGGAGCTGTTTTTT. The chain combines TRBV5-1 with TRBJ2-2, with TRBD1 as a possible D gene (5 bases). Trimming took 2 bases from V and 0 from J, leaving 11 bases between them. Germline loops: CDR1 SGHRS, CDR2 YFSETQ. The CDR3 is 16 residues long.